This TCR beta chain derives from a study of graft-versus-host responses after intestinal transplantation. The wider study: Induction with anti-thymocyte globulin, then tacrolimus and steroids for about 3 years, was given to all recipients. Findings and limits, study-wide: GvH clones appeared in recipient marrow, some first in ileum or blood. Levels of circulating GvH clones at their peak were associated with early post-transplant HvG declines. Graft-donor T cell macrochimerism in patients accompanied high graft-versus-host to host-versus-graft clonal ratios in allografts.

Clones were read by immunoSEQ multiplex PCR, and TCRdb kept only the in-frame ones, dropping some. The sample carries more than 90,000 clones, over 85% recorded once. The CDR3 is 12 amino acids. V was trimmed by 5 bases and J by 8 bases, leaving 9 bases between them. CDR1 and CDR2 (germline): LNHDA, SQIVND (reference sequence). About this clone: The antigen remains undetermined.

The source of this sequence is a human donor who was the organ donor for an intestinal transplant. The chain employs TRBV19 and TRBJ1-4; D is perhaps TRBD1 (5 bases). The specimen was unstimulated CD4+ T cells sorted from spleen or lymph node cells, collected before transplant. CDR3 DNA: TGTGCCAGTAGTGGGGGTGGGGAAAAACTGTTTTTT. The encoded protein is CASSGGGEKLFF.